A single sample gave rise to the 15 T cell receptor beta chains below, sequenced in a study of blood T cells in healthy people across ages (dated by TCRdb to about 2015). Library generation was performed with 5' RACE. Sequencing was carried out with an Illumina HiSeq 2500. A second about 7 to 11 cycle PCR used a sample-barcoded 5' primer and a J-beta primer mix. TCRdb trimmed public reads at Q25 via fastp, called clones via MiXCR and kept in-frame beta chains. CDR3 protein sequences are deduplicated, and each keeps its most common genes and DNA. The sample yields roughly 1,500,000 distinct CDR3 sequences; around 42% were counted once. 7.9% of the sample is held by the ten biggest clonotypes. Sequencing was performed on blood. The receptors come from a woman aged 18 to 35 in good health.

The CDR3 is CASSLMWASGDNEQFF. The CDR3 DNA is TGTGCCAGCAGCTTAATGTGGGCTAGCGGAGACAATGAGCAGTTCTTC. The chain recombines TRBV7-8 with TRBJ2-1; 7 bases map to TRBD2. The CDR3 spans 16 residues. The V and J ends lost 2 bases and 5 bases, in that order; junction bases with no gene match: 9. Per the germline V gene, CDR1 is SGHVS and CDR2 is FQNEAQ.

The genes are TRBV15 and TRBJ2-4, with 10 positions matching TRBD2. Germline V lookup: CDR1 LNHNV, CDR2 YYDKDF (reference sequence). The junction had 1 base not matched to a gene; V was cut back by 0 bases and J by 5 bases. The CDR3 has 15 residues. The CDR3 DNA follows: TGTGCCACCAGCAGAGAAAGCGGGGGGGAAAACATTCAGTACTTC. Translation: CATSRESGGENIQYF.

This chain connects TRBV27 to TRBJ1-2, with D possibly TRBD1 on 5 matching bases. Trimming pared 6 bases from V and 7 bases from J, leaving 24 bases between. In germline, CDR1 is MNHEY, CDR2 SMNVEV (reference sequence). The CDR3 totals 16 residues. The CDR3 bases are TGTGCCAGCAGCCAAGATGGGGGTCCCTCTAGGGGTGGCTACACCTTC. Its protein is CASSQDGGPSRGGYTF.

This clonotype has ten or more counts. This chain links TRBV7-9 with TRBJ2-1; D is perhaps TRBD2 (5 bases). The CDR3 covers 17 residues. The V end lost 5 bases, the J end lost 0 bases, and 17 bases lay between the germline ends. Germline V CDR1 and CDR2: SEHNR, FQNEAQ (reference sequence). CDR3: CASSPGELYSSYNEQFF. In nucleotides, the CDR3 is TGTGCCAGCAGCCCCGGGGAGCTATATAGCTCCTACAATGAGCAGTTCTTC.

This clonotype was recorded only once. A read error may be the cause here, since a much bigger clone is one base away. J is TRBJ2-7 and V is TRBV4-1, with TRBD2 matching over 7 bases. The CDR3 totals 14 residues. V lost 0 bases, J lost 5 bases, and 4 bases stayed unmatched. Germline CDR1 and CDR2: MGHRA and YSYEKL. The CDR3 spells CASSQEAGDDEQYF. As DNA, the CDR3 is TGCGCCAGCAGCCAAGAGGCGGGGGACGACGAGCAGTACTTC.

This chain links TRBV5-6 with TRBJ2-3; a weak D match, TRBD1 (5 bases). Germline loops: CDR1 SGHDT, CDR2 YYEEEE. V lost 6 bases to trimming and J lost 1 base, with 18 bases between them. The CDR3 consists of 16 residues. CDR3 nucleotide sequence: TGTGCCAGCACTCTCCCCAGGGTGAGCGGCACAGATACGCAGTATTTT. It encodes CASTLPRVSGTDTQYF.

This clonotype was detected only a few times. The rearrangement links TRBV7-9 to TRBJ1-5; 8 positions match TRBD1. This CDR3 region has 17 residues. Germline-derived CDR1 and CDR2 are SEHNR and FQNEAQ (reference sequence). V lost 2 bases and J lost 11; bases outside the gene matches: 17. The CDR3 reads CASSLSNSGGAPRAQHF. In nucleotides, the CDR3 is TGTGCCAGCAGCTTATCAAACTCAGGGGGCGCCCCAAGGGCCCAGCATTTT.

The chain combines TRBV29-1 with TRBJ2-1; D uncertain. There are 12 residues in the CDR3. Trimming stripped 3 bases from V and 9 bases from J, with 12 bases between. Per the germline V gene, CDR1 is SQVTM and CDR2 is ANQGSEA. DNA of the CDR3: TGCAGCGTTGATTGGTTTCAAGGTGAGCAGTTCTTC. Translated, it gives CSVDWFQGEQFF.

The gene calls are TRBV10-3 and TRBJ2-7, with TRBD1 matching over 7 bases. The trim removed 2 bases at V and 3 bases at J, leaving 4 bases unmatched. Germline V lookup: CDR1 ENHRY, CDR2 SYGVKD. This CDR3 has 14 amino acids. The CDR3 loop reads CAISEAGTVYEQYF. CDR3 DNA: TGTGCCATCAGTGAGGCCGGGACAGTCTACGAGCAGTACTTC.

Worth noting for this clonotype: An end of the junction differs from the germline gene, which may be a read error. The V call is TRBV28, the J call TRBJ2-5; the match to TRBD2 covers 9 bases. Germline CDR1 reads MDHEN; CDR2 reads SYDVKM. This CDR3 is built from 15 residues. CDR3 sequence reads: CDSSFSGGRQETQYF. CDR3 sequence (DNA): TGTGACAGCAGTTTCAGCGGGGGGCGACAAGAGACCCAGTACTTC.

This clonotype has a single count. The chain uses TRBV24-1 and TRBJ1-5; D call uncertain. Germline CDR1 and CDR2: KGHDR and SFDVKD. V was pared by 1 base and J by 5 bases, with 14 bases between. The CDR3 covers 16 residues. The CDR3 spells CATSDLMGSGDQPQHF. The CDR3 nucleotides are TGTGCCACCAGTGATTTAATGGGGTCTGGGGATCAGCCCCAGCATTTT.

V gene TRBV2 combines with J gene TRBJ2-3; TRBD2 agrees at 10 bases. CDR1 is SNHLY and CDR2 is FYNNEI in the germline V gene. The CDR3 spans 15 residues. Germline trimming cut 8 bases from V and 5 bases from J; bases unmatched to any gene: 10. This CDR3 reads CASGGLAGAGDTQYF. In nucleotides, the CDR3 is TGTGCCAGCGGAGGGCTAGCGGGGGCGGGAGATACGCAGTATTTT.

This clonotype was found many times. The genes are TRBV5-1 and TRBJ2-3; D remains ambiguous. There are 14 residues in the CDR3. Germline V CDR1 and CDR2: SGHRS, YFSETQ. V lost 0 bases, J lost 0 bases, and 5 bases lay in between. The CDR3 loop reads CASSLAVSTDTQYF. The CDR3 DNA follows: TGCGCCAGCAGCTTGGCGGTCAGCACAGATACGCAGTATTTT. The full variable domain, with the rest looked up from reference TRBV5-1 and TRBJ2-3, is KAGVTQTPRYLIKTRGQQVTLSCSPISGHRSVSWYQQTPGQGLQFLFEYFSETQRNKGNFPGRFSGRQFSNSRSEMNVSTLELGDSALYLCASSLAVSTDTQYFGPGTRLTVL.

The table lists this clonotype with a few counts. The chain couples TRBV3-1 to TRBJ1-6; D uncertain. The germline V gene encodes CDR1 LGHDT and CDR2 YNNKEL (reference sequence). The V and J ends lost 0 bases and 17 bases respectively, with 8 bases between them. The CDR3 is 11 residues long. The CDR3 is CASSQDVRIHF. CDR3 DNA: TGTGCCAGCAGCCAAGACGTAAGGATCCACTTT.

V usage is TRBV20-1 and J usage is TRBJ2-1; possible D gene TRBD1, 5 bases. This CDR3 has 12 amino acids. Trimming removed 3 bases at V and 7 bases at J, with 10 bases between. Germline CDR1 and CDR2: DFQATT and SNEGSKA (reference sequence). In DNA form, the CDR3 reads TGCAGTGCTAGTGTAGGGGTGAATGAGCAGTTCTTC. Protein: CSASVGVNEQFF.